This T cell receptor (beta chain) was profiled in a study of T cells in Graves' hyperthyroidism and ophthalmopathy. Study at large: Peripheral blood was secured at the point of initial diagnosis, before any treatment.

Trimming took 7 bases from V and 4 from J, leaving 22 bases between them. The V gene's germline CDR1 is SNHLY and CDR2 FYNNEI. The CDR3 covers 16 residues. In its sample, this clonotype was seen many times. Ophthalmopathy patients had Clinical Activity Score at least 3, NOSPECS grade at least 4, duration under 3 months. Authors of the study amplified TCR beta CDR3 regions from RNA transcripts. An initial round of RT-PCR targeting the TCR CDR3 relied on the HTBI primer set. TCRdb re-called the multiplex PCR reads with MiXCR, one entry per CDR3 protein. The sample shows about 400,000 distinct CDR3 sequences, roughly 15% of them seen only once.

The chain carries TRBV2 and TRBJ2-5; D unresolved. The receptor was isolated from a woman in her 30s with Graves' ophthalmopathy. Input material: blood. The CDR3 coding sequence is TGTGCCAGCACCCTCGCTAGGGTTCGTTCTATAGAGACCCAGTACTTC. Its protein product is CASTLARVRSIETQYF.